This is a list of T cell receptor beta chains from one sample in a study of T cells in Graves' hyperthyroidism and ophthalmopathy. TCRdb re-analysed the multiplex PCR reads in MiXCR, keeping a single row per CDR3 protein. Of a few hundred thousand distinct CDR3 sequences detected, 46% appear once; the ten largest clones hold about 43%. The sample taken for sequencing was peripheral blood or thyroid tissue (not recorded which). These receptors were collected from an adult woman with Graves' disease, either hyperthyroidism or ophthalmopathy (not recorded which). The CDR3 runs from the conserved cysteine through the conserved F or W. A D gene is named only where the DNA matches it firmly. Clone size is shown for a subset of rows, as once, few, many or a class of expanded clone.

abundance	v_gene	len	j_gene	d_gene	CDR3nt	CDR3aa
many	TRBV11-1	17	TRBJ2-6	TRBD2	TGTGCCAGCAGCTTAGGACTAGCGGGGACTGGGGCCAACGTCCTGACTTTC	CASSLGLAGTGANVLTF
-	TRBV7-6	16	TRBJ2-5	TRBD2	TGTGCCAGCAGCTTTTACCGACTAGCGGACCAAGAGACCCAGTACTTC	CASSFYRLADQETQYF
-	TRBV20-1	13	TRBJ1-2	TRBD1	TGCAGTGCTCGGGACAGGGGATACTATGGCTACACCTTC	CSARDRGYYGYTF
many	TRBV29-1	13	TRBJ2-5	TRBD2	TGCAGCGTCACGACTAGCGGGATGGAGACCCAGTACTTC	CSVTTSGMETQYF
many	TRBV12-3/TRBV12-4	15	TRBJ1-3	TRBD1	TGTGCCAGCAGTTTCGGACAGGGGGCTGGAAACACCATATATTTT	CASSFGQGAGNTIYF
-	TRBV9	15	TRBJ2-7	TRBD1	TGTGCCAGCAGCCTTCGGACAGGGTTCGCCGGGGAGCTGTACTTC	CASSLRTGFAGELYF
many	TRBV2	13	TRBJ2-1	-	TGTGCCAGCAGTGAATTTGGTAGCAATGAGCAGTTCTTC	CASSEFGSNEQFF
many	TRBV7-8	17	TRBJ1-2	TRBD1	TGTGCCAGCAGCTTACGGGGACAGGGCGCAGCTAACTATGGCTACACCTTC	CASSLRGQGAANYGYTF
many	TRBV5-1	15	TRBJ1-1	-	TGCGCCAGCAGCGATGGACAGCGGATAAACACTGAAGCTTTCTTT	CASSDGQRINTEAFF
many	TRBV7-8	13	TRBJ1-5	-	TGTGCCAGCAGCTTAGAGGGGTGGCAGCCCCAGCATTTT	CASSLEGWQPQHF
many	TRBV28	10	TRBJ1-2	-	TGTGCCAGCGGCGGGGCTGGCTACACCTTC	CASGGAGYTF
-	TRBV6-5	13	TRBJ1-2	-	TGTGCCAGCAGTCCTGGTGGACTGGCTAGGAGCACCTTC	CASSPGGLARSTF
many	TRBV10-3	14	TRBJ2-7	TRBD1	TGTGCCATCAGTGAGGCGACAGGGCTAGGGGAGCAGTACTTC	CAISEATGLGEQYF
few	TRBV20-1	13	TRBJ1-1	-	TGCAGTGCTAGAGGGGTGGGGGGCACTGAAGCTTTCTTT	CSARGVGGTEAFF
many	TRBV29-1	12	TRBJ2-5	-	TGCAGCGTTGATGGAGGGGTCGAGACCCAGTACTTC	CSVDGGVETQYF
few	TRBV6-2/TRBV6-3	14	TRBJ2-7	-	TGTGCCAGCAGTTACGGGTCGGCTCCCTACGAGCAGTACTTC	CASSYGSAPYEQYF
-	TRBV14	13	TRBJ1-1	-	TGTGCCAGCAGCCAAATATTTGGGACTGAAGCTTTCTTT	CASSQIFGTEAFF
many	TRBV20-1	12	TRBJ1-1	TRBD1	TGCAGTGCTACCACAGGGGGCACTGAAGCTTTCTTT	CSATTGGTEAFF
-	TRBV29-1	13	TRBJ1-5	-	TGCAGCGTTGACTTAAGTGGGGATCAGCCCCAGCATTTT	CSVDLSGDQPQHF
many	TRBV10-3	16	TRBJ2-3	-	TGTGCCATCAGAGCCGGGACAAAGGGGGACACAGATACGCAGTATTTT	CAIRAGTKGDTDTQYF
many	TRBV20-1	14	TRBJ2-1	-	TGCAGTGCTAGCCTCTATGGACATCCCAATGAGCAGTTCTTC	CSASLYGHPNEQFF
many	TRBV10-3	14	TRBJ1-3	-	TGTGCCATCACTCGGGGCCACTCTGGAAACACCATATATTTT	CAITRGHSGNTIYF
few	TRBV7-8	17	TRBJ1-5	-	TGTGCCAGCAGTACAAGCGCGCTTGGCGGGGGCAATCAGCCCCAGCATTTT	CASSTSALGGGNQPQHF
few	TRBV13	13	TRBJ2-7	-	TGTGCCAGCAAGCAGGGAGGTCGGGACGAGCAGTACTTC	CASKQGGRDEQYF
-	TRBV29-1	12	TRBJ1-1	-	TGCAGCGTTGAGGTCAGGGACACTGAAGCTTTCTTT	CSVEVRDTEAFF
-	TRBV25-1	15	TRBJ1-2	-	TGTGCCAGCAGTGAAGGCGGCAGGGCCCACTATGGCTACACCTTC	CASSEGGRAHYGYTF
-	TRBV24-1	13	TRBJ2-1	-	TGTGCCACCAGTGATCCACATTACAATGAGCAGTTCTTC	CATSDPHYNEQFF
-	TRBV11-2	17	TRBJ1-1	TRBD1	TGTGCCAGCAGCGACTCCGGGACAGGGGAACTGAACACTGAAGCTTTCTTT	CASSDSGTGELNTEAFF
-	TRBV7-8	14	TRBJ2-7	TRBD1	TGTGCCAGCAGCTTGTTTGACAGGGGGCCCGAGCAGTACTTC	CASSLFDRGPEQYF